The source of this T cell receptor beta chain is a study of shared clonotypes between healthy human individuals. Only Caucasian adults living in Nashville, Tennessee served as donors. Negatively enriched CD4+ T cells were divided by CD45RA into naive and memory. How the authors handled the data: As immunoSEQ supplied junction-only sequences (without quality scores), filtering differed. Libraries were prepared by immunoSEQ multiplex PCR; TCRdb keeps only in-frame clonotypes and omits some of them. V and J calls and clone size follow that table, whereas D and trimming were derived from the DNA. Of nearly 1 million clones listed, around three quarters are singletons. The sequence was obtained from a man younger than 35 in good health. The source material was memory CD4+ T cells sorted from blood. The subset here: CD45RA-negative fraction.

CDR3 DNA sequence: TGTGCCAGCAGTGCTGGATTACAAGAGACCCAGTACTTC. Protein: CASSAGLQETQYF. The chain is built from TRBV6-1 and TRBJ2-5; no definite D call. Germline V gene sequence: CDR1 MNHNS, CDR2 SASEGT. V lost 4 bases, J lost 2 bases, and 8 bases lay in between. The CDR3 runs 13 residues.